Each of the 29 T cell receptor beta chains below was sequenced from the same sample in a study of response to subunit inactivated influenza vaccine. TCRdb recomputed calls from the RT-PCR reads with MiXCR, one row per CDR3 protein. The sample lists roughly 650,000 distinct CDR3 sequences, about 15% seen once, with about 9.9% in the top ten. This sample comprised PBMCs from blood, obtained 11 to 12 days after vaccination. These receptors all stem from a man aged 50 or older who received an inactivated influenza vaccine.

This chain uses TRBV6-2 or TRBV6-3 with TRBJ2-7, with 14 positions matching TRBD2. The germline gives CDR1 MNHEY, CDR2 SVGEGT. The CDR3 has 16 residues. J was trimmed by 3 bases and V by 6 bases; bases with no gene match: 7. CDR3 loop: CASRGTSGSRRYEQYF. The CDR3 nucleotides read TGTGCCAGCAGAGGGACTAGCGGGAGCCGGCGCTACGAGCAGTACTTC.

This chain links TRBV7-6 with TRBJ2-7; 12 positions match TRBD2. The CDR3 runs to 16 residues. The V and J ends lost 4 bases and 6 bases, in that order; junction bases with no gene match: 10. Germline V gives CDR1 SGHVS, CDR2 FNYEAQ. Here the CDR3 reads CASSYASGRALCEQYF. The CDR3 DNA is TGTGCCAGCAGCTACGCTAGCGGGAGGGCCCTCTGCGAGCAGTACTTC.

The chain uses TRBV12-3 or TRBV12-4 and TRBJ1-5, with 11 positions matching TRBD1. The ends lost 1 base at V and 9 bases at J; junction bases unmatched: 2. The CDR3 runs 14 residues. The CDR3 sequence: CASSLGGTGGPQHF. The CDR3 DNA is TGTGCCAGCAGTTTAGGAGGGACAGGGGGGCCCCAGCATTTT.

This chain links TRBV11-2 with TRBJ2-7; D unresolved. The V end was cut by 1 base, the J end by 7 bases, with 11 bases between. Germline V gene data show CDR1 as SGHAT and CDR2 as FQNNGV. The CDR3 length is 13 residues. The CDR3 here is CASSLGTNGEQYF. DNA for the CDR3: TGTGCCAGCAGCTTAGGTACTAACGGGGAGCAGTACTTC.

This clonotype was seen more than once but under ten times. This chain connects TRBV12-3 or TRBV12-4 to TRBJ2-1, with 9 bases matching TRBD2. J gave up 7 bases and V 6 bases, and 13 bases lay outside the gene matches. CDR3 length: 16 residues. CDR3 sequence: CASSSSLAGRVNEQFF. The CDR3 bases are TGTGCCAGCAGCTCTTCGCTAGCGGGAAGGGTGAATGAGCAGTTCTTC.

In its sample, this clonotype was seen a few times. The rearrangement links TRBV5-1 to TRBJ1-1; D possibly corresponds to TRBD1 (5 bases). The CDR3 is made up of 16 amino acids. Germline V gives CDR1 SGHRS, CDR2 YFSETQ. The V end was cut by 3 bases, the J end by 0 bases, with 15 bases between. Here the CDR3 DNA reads TGCGCCAGCAGCTCACGCCAGGGCGGGATGAACACTGAAGCTTTCTTT. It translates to CASSSRQGGMNTEAFF.

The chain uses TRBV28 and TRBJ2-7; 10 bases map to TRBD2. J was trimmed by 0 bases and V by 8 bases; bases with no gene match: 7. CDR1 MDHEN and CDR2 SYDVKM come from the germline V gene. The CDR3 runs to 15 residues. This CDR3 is CASSTGTSDSYEQYF. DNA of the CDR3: TGTGCCAGCTCAACCGGGACTAGCGACTCCTACGAGCAGTACTTC.

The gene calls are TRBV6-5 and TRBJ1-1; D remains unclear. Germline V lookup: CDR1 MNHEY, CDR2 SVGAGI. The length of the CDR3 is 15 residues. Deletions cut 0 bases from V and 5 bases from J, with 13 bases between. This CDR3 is CASSYSEGMGTEAFF. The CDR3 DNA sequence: TGTGCCAGCAGTTACTCGGAGGGTATGGGGACTGAAGCTTTCTTT.

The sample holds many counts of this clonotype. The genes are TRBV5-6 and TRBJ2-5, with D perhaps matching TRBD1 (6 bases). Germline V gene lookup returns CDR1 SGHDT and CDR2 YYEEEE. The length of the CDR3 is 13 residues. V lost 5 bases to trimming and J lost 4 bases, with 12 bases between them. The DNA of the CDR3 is TGTGCCAGCAGAGAAACAGGGTCAGAGACCCAGTACTTC. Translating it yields CASRETGSETQYF.

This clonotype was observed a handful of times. The DNA of the CDR3 is TGCAGCGTTCCGGACGGCTCTGGGGCCAACGTCCTGACTTTC. This gives the protein CSVPDGSGANVLTF. The V and J genes are TRBV29-1 and TRBJ2-6; D gene uncertain. Trimming cost V 5 bases and J 0 bases, with 8 bases left between them. Germline V lookup: CDR1 SQVTM, CDR2 ANQGSEA. There are 14 residues in the CDR3.

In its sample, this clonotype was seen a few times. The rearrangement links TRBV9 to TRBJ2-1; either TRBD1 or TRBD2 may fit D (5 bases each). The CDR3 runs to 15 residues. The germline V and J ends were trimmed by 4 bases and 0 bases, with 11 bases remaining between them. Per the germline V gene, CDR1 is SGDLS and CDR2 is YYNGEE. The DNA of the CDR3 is TGTGCCAGCAGCTCGGGACGGCGCTCCTACAATGAGCAGTTCTTC. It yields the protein CASSSGRRSYNEQFF.

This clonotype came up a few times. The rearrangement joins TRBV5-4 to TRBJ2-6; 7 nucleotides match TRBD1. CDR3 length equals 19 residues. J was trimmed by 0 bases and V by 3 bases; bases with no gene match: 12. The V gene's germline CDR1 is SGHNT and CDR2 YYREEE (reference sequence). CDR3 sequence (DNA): TGTGCCAGCAGCTCTCAATGGGGACAGCTAGTCTCTGGGGCCAACGTCCTGACTTTC. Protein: CASSSQWGQLVSGANVLTF.

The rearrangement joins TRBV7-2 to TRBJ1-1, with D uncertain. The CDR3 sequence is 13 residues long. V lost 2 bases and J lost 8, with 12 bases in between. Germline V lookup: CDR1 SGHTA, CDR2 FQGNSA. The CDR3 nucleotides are TGTGCCAGCAGCTTAAGTGGGCTAGGGGAAGCTTTCTTT. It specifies CASSLSGLGEAFF. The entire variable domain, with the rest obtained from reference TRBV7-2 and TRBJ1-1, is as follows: GAGVSQSPSNKVTEKGKDVELRCDPISGHTALYWYRQSLGQGLEFLIYFQGNSAPDKSGLPSDRFSAERTGGSVSTLTIQRTQQEDSAVYLCASSLSGLGEAFFGQGTRLTVV.

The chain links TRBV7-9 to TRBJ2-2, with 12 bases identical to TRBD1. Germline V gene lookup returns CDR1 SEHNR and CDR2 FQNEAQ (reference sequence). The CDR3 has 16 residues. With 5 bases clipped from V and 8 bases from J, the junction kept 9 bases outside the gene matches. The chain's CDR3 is CASSLPPGQGAGELFF. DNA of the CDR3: TGTGCCAGCAGCCTGCCTCCGGGACAGGGGGCTGGGGAGCTGTTTTTT.

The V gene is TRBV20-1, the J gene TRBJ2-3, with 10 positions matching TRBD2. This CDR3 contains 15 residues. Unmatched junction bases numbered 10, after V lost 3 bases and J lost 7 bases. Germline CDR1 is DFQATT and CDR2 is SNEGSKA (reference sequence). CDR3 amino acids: CSARGRLAGAYTQYF. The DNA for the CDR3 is TGCAGTGCTAGGGGGAGGCTAGCGGGAGCGTATACGCAGTATTTT.

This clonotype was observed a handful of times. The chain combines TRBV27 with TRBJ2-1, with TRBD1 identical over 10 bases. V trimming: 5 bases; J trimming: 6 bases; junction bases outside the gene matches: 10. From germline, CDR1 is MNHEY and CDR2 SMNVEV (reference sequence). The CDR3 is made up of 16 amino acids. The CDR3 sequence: CASSVLGTGEGNEQFF. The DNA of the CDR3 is TGTGCCAGCAGTGTCCTTGGGACAGGGGAGGGCAATGAGCAGTTCTTC.

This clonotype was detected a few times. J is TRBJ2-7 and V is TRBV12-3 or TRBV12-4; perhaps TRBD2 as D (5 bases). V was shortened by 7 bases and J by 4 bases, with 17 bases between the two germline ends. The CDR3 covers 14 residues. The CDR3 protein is CASKSVGREYEQYF. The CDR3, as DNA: TGTGCCAGCAAATCAGTTGGCCGGGAATACGAGCAGTACTTC.

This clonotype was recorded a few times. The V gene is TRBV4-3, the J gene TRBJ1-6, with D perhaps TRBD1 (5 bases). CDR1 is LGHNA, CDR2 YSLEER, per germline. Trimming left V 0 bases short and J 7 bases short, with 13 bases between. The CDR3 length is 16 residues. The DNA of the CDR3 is TGCGCCAGCAGCCAAGATGGGTCAGGGAGCAATTCACCCCTCCACTTT. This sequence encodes CASSQDGSGSNSPLHF.

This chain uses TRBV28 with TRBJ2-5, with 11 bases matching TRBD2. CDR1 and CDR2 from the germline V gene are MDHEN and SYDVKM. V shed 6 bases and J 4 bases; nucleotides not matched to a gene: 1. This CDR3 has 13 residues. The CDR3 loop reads CASRTSGRETQYF. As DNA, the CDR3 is TGTGCCAGCAGAACTAGCGGGAGAGAGACCCAGTACTTC.

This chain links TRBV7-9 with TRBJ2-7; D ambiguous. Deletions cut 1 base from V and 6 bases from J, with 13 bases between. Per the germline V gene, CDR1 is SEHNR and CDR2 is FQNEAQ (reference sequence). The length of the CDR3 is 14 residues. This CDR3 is CASSLEVGSGEQYF. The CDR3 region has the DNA TGTGCCAGCAGCTTAGAAGTGGGGTCGGGCGAGCAGTACTTC.

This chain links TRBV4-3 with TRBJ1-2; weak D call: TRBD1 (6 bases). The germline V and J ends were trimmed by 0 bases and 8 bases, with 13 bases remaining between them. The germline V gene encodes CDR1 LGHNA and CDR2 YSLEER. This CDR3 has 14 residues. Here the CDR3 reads CASSQEARQGGYTF. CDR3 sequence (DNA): TGCGCCAGCAGCCAAGAAGCACGCCAGGGGGGCTACACCTTC.

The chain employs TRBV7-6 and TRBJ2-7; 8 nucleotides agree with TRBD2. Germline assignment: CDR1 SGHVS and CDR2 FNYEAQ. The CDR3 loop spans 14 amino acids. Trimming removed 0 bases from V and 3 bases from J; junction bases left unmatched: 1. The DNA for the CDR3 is TGTGCCAGCAGCTTAGCCACTAGCGGCTACGAGCAGTACTTC. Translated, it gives CASSLATSGYEQYF.

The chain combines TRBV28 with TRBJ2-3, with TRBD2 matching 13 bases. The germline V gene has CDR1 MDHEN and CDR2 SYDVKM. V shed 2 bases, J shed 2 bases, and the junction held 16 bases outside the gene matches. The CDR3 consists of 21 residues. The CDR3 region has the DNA TGTGCCAGCAGTTTAACCCCTTGGACTAGCGGGAGACCTCCAATCACAGATACGCAGTATTTT. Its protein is CASSLTPWTSGRPPITDTQYF.

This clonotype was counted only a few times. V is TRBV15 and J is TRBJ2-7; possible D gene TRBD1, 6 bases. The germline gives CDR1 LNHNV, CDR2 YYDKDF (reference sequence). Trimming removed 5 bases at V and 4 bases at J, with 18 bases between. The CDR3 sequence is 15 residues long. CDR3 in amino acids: CATSERQAGRYEQYF. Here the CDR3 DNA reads TGTGCCACCAGCGAGCGACAGGCAGGCAGATACGAGCAGTACTTC.

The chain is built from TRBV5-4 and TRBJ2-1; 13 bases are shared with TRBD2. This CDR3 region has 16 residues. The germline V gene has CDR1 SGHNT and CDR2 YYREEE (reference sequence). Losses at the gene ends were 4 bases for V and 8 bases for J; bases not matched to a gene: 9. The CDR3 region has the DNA TGTGCCAGCAGCCCTCTTACTAGCGGGGGGGCCGATGAGCAGTTCTTC. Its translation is CASSPLTSGGADEQFF.

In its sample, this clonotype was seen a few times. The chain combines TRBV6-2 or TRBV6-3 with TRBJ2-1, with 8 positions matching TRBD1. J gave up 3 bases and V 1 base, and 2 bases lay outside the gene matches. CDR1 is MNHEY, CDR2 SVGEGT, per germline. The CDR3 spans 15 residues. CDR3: CASSYWGQVYNEQFF. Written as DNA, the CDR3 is TGTGCCAGCAGTTACTGGGGACAGGTCTACAATGAGCAGTTCTTC.

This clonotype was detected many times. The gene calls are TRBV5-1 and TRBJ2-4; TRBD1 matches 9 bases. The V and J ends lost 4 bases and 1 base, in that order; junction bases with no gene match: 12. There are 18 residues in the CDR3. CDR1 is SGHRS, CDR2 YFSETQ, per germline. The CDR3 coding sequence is TGCGCCAGCAGCGCAGGGACAGGGCTTCTGGGTGCCAAAAACATTCAGTACTTC. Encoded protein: CASSAGTGLLGAKNIQYF. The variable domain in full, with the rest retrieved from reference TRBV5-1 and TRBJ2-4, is KAGVTQTPRYLIKTRGQQVTLSCSPISGHRSVSWYQQTPGQGLQFLFEYFSETQRNKGNFPGRFSGRQFSNSRSEMNVSTLELGDSALYLCASSAGTGLLGAKNIQYFGAGTRLSVL.

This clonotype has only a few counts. The CDR3 bases are TGTGCCAGCAGCTTGACGGGACAGGGTTTCAACGAGCAGTACTTC. Protein: CASSLTGQGFNEQYF. The chain combines TRBV6-2 or TRBV6-3 with TRBJ2-7; 9 bases map to TRBD1. Germline V gives CDR1 MNHEY, CDR2 SVGEGT. The CDR3 length is 15 residues. V lost 6 bases to trimming and J lost 5 bases; unmatched junction nucleotides: 11.

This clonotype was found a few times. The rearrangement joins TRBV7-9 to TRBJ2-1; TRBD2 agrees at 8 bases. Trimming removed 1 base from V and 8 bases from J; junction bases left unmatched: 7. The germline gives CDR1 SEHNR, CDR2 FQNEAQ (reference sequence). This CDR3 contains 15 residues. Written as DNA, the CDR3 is TGTGCCAGCAGCTTAGTTCGGGGGGGTGTGGATGAGCAGTTCTTC. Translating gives CASSLVRGGVDEQFF.